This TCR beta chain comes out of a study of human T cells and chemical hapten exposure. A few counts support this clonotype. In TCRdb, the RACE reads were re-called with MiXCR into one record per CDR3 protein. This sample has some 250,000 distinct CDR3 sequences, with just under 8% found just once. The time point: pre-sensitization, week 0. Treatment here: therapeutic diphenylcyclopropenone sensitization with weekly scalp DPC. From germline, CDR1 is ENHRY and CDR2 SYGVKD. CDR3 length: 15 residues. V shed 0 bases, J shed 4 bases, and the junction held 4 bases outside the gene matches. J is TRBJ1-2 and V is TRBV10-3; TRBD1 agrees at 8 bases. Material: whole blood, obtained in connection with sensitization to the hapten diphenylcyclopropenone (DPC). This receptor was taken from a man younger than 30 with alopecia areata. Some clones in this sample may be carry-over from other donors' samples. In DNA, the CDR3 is TGTGCCATCAGTGAGTCCGGGACAGGCATCTATGGCTACACCTTC. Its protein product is CAISESGTGIYGYTF.